This T cell receptor beta chain stems from a study of shared clonotypes between healthy human individuals. Positively selected for CCR7, the CD45RO-negative cells used as naive CD8 cells excluded terminally differentiated effector memory CD45RA+ cells. TCRdb's table, derived via immunoSEQ multiplex PCR, lists solely in-frame clones and lacks some. The data show hundreds of thousands of clones, about 90% seen once. This CDR3 is 18 amino acids long. Germline V gene sequence: CDR1 SNHLY, CDR2 FYNNEI. Trimming at V came to 6 bases and at J to 5 bases, leaving 18 bases not matched to a gene. The sample taken for sequencing was naive CD8+ T cells sorted from blood. This receptor was taken from a young man in good health. V is TRBV2 and J is TRBJ2-1; 8 nucleotides agree with TRBD2. DNA of the CDR3: TGTGCCAGCAGCGTCGTAAAAGGAGGAGCGGGAGTACACAATGAGCAGTTCTTC. Residues: CASSVVKGGAGVHNEQFF.